This TCR beta chain was captured by sequencing in a study of OX40 agonist ivuxolimab in advanced cancers. Looking at the study overall: Ivuxolimab was an agonistic, fully human IgG2 monoclonal antibody directed against OX40 (CD134), a costimulatory receptor. Prior anti-PD-1, anti-PD-L1 or anti-CTLA-4 therapy was permitted, and 35% to 40% of dose-escalation patients had received checkpoint inhibitors. Of the approximately 50 dose-escalation patients, hepatocellular carcinoma was present in around 20, melanoma in some 15, renal cell carcinoma in 9 and head and neck cancer in 9. In the dose-escalation cohort, roughly 80% of patients were male, and the mean age was approximately 60 years, with a range of roughly 20 to 79. Intravenous ivuxolimab was administered to patients every 2 weeks at six dose levels: 0.01, 0.1, 0.3, 1.5, 3 and 10 mg/kg. The purpose of peripheral TCRbeta sequencing was to test whether ivuxolimab changed TCR sequence diversity and led to clonal T-cell expansion. The monotherapy dose-escalation portion (N ≈ 52 patients) of the phase I ivuxolimab trial is reported in the paper. Partial responses were achieved by three dose-escalation patients, of whom one had hepatocellular carcinoma and two had cutaneous melanoma. Results and caveats for the whole study, not just this receptor: Low levels of normalized T-cell clonal expansion were also seen in some patients who did not respond. Antigen specificity was not determined for the clonally expanded peripheral T cells. At doses of 0.1 to 3.0 mg/kg, clonal expansion of both CD4+ and CD8+ blood T cells was observed from baseline to week 6. In the 0.1-3.0 mg/kg groups, partial responders had among the lowest normalized peripheral clonal expansion, particularly in CD8+ T cells. On average, CD8+ T cells showed more expanded clones than CD4+ T cells after ivuxolimab.

For CDR1 and CDR2, the germline V gene (reference sequence) lists SEHNR and FQNEAQ. The CDR3 holds 14 amino acids from the cysteine to the phenylalanine. Of all the DNA, just the CDR3 is kept, 42 bases in frame from base 1. The trim is 0 bases for V and 10 bases for J, with a gap of 13 bases between the germline ends. This clone was counted a single time. It has no known antigen specificity. No base quality values were provided; no much bigger clone lies one nucleotide off. The trial excluded patients who had a history of autoimmune disease or were on systemic immunosuppression. Peripheral blood for TCR sequencing was collected from all dose cohorts at baseline, on cycle 4 day 1, and on cycle 7 day 1. Samples were obtained from an open-label, multicenter, first-in-human phase I dose-escalation trial of ivuxolimab. Adults with locally advanced or metastatic melanoma, renal cell carcinoma, hepatocellular carcinoma or head and neck squamous cell carcinoma were enrolled in the trial. Before TCR sequencing, CD4+ T cells and CD8+ T cells were sorted from peripheral blood as separate populations.

To sequence the TCRbeta CDR3 region, genomic DNA was isolated from the sorted cells. The immunoSEQ Assay was used to sequence the TCRbeta CDR3 regions. TCRdb carries this immuneACCESS record with in-frame sequences only. Its versions omit some clonotypes, under half of them owing to an unresolved V gene in the studies checked, with the rest unexplained. The table for this sample lists approximately 90,000 clones; around 90% of them were counted only once. The top ten hold roughly 0.77% of the sample. The receptor chain draws on TRBV7-9 and TRBJ1-5, and TRBD1 may be the D gene, going by 6 matching bases. The starting material was CD4+ or CD8+ T cells sorted from blood, obtained in a trial of the OX40 agonist ivuxolimab. The receptor was isolated from an adult with an advanced solid tumor such as melanoma, head and neck, liver or kidney cancer. The bases are TGTGCCAGCAGCTTAGCTGCGGGGGCCGATCCCCAGCATTTT. Its product reads: CASSLAAGADPQHF.